The clone carrying this TCR beta chain was counted ten times or more. Its specificity is unknown. This sample stems from a study of lung T cells in sarcoidosis with Löfgren's syndrome. Study-level background: In sarcoidosis, CD4+ T cells accumulate in bronchoalveolar lavage fluid. Repertoire analyses centered on Löfgren's syndrome patients.

CDR3 length equals 16 residues. The V gene lost 5 bases and the J gene lost 4 bases, with 19 bases spanning the gap. CDR1 and CDR2 (germline): MDHEN, SYDVKM. Overall study results and limits: Versus controls, Löfgren's syndrome patients reportedly showed TRAV12-1 and TRBV2 as most expanded. Multiple Löfgren's syndrome patients reportedly shared TRAV12-1 and TRBV2 CDR3 motifs, suggesting public CD4+ TCRs.

TCRdb re-derived calls from the reads in MiXCR, one entry per CDR3 protein. The sample lists about 63,000 distinct CDR3 sequences, around 20% occurring once. The receptor was derived from a human donor with sarcoidosis (Löfgren's syndrome or another form), or a control subject (not recorded which). The rearrangement uses TRBV28 and TRBJ2-3; either TRBD1 or TRBD2 may fit D (5 bases each). The sequenced sample consisted of CD4+ T cells from PBMCs. The CDR3 DNA reads TGTGCCAGCAGTGCCCTCCCGGGGCAGTTGGCAGATACGCAGTATTTT. Translation: CASSALPGQLADTQYF.